A single sample is the source of the 14 T cell receptor beta chains below, sequenced in a study of breast tumors, draining lymph nodes, adjacent tissues. The lymph nodes were axillary draining lymph nodes from breast cancer patients. TCRdb re-derived calls from the multiplex PCR reads in MiXCR, one entry per CDR3 protein. The table has roughly 220,000 distinct CDR3 sequences, under 40% seen once. The sample consisted of axillary lymph node tissue. Source of these receptors: a female donor with breast cancer. Some clones in this sample may be carry-over from other donors' samples.

The chain carries TRBV6-4 and TRBJ2-3; D remains unclear. CDR1 and CDR2 from the germline V gene are MRHNA and SNTAGT. CDR3 length: 13 residues. The germline V and J ends were trimmed by 5 bases and 0 bases, with 6 bases remaining between them. Here the CDR3 DNA reads TGTGCCAGCAGTCACACGAGCACAGATACGCAGTATTTT. This sequence encodes CASSHTSTDTQYF.

About this clonotype: This may arise from a read error, as a much more abundant clone is one base away. This sequence joins TRBV7-9 and TRBJ2-3, with 13 bases that match TRBD2. This CDR3 is built from 16 residues. The germline CDR1 and CDR2 sequences are SEHNR and FQNEAQ (reference sequence). CDR3 in amino acids: CASSRGLAGSTDAQYF. The CDR3 nucleotides are TGTGCCAGCAGCCGGGGACTAGCGGGGAGCACAGATGCGCAGTATTTT.

This clonotype was counted once. The V call is TRBV28, the J call TRBJ2-7; D remains ambiguous. The CDR3 consists of 13 residues. V shed 3 bases and J shed 0 bases, with 6 bases lying between them. Germline CDR1 reads MDHEN; CDR2 reads SYDVKM. CDR3: CASSFANSYEQYF. CDR3 in DNA: TGTGCCAGCAGTTTCGCTAACTCCTACGAGCAGTACTTC.

This clonotype turned up a few times. A much larger clone differs from this one at a single base, so this may be a read error. The CDR3 DNA reads TGTGCCAGCAGCTTAATTGGAGCAGTGTATTCACCCCCCCACTTT. This sequence encodes CASSLIGAVYSPPHF. V usage is TRBV7-3 and J usage is TRBJ1-6; D remains unclear. Germline assignment: CDR1 SGHTA and CDR2 FQGTGA. This CDR3 is 15 amino acids long.

Many counts were recorded for this clonotype. V gene TRBV30 combines with J gene TRBJ2-3; D is ambiguous. This CDR3 is built from 13 residues. The germline V gene encodes CDR1 GTSNPN and CDR2 SVGIG (reference sequence). The V and J ends lost 1 base and 3 bases respectively, with 8 bases between them. The DNA of the CDR3 is TGTGCCTGGAGTGGGTTCAAGACAGATACGCAGTATTTT. Residues: CAWSGFKTDTQYF.

This clonotype appeared many times. The rearrangement uses TRBV2 and TRBJ2-5; 14 positions agree with TRBD2. The germline CDR1 and CDR2 sequences are SNHLY and FYNNEI. V gave up 11 bases and J gave up 4 bases; unmatched junction bases: 9. The CDR3 loop spans 15 amino acids. The CDR3 sequence: CAGRETSGGAETQYF. The CDR3 DNA reads as TGTGCCGGGAGGGAGACTAGCGGGGGGGCAGAGACCCAGTACTTC.

The chain is built from TRBV3-1 and TRBJ1-4; 8 nucleotides align to TRBD1. The CDR3 runs to 17 residues. Germline assignment: CDR1 LGHDT and CDR2 YNNKEL (reference sequence). V shed 2 bases and J 4 bases; nucleotides not matched to a gene: 9. CDR3 sequence reads: CASSQTQGARNNEKLFF. The CDR3 nucleotides are TGTGCCAGCAGCCAAACTCAGGGGGCGAGGAATAATGAAAAACTGTTTTTT. Using reference TRBV3-1 and TRBJ1-4 for the parts outside the CDR3, the full variable domain is DTAVSQTPKYLVTQMGNDKSIKCEQNLGHDTMYWYKQDSKKFLKIMFSYNNKELIINETVPNRFSPKSPDKAHLNLHINSLELGDSAVYFCASSQTQGARNNEKLFFGSGTQLSVL.

The chain has TRBV19 and TRBJ2-5; TRBD1 matches 8 bases. The V segment lost 4 bases and the J segment 5 bases; nucleotides outside the gene matches: 6. This CDR3 contains 14 residues. CDR1 and CDR2 (germline): LNHDA, SQIVND (reference sequence). CDR3 in DNA: TGTGCCAGTAGTACAACAGGGGGGTTGGAGACCCAGTACTTC. Encoded protein: CASSTTGGLETQYF.

This clonotype occurred many times. This sequence joins TRBV10-3 and TRBJ2-2; 8 nucleotides align to TRBD2. V lost 10 bases, J lost 6 bases, and 7 bases stayed unmatched. This CDR3 contains 13 residues. From germline, CDR1 is ENHRY and CDR2 SYGVKD. The CDR3 nucleotides read TGTGCCAGCCTAAGCGGGGGTGCCGGGGAGCTGTTTTTT. Protein product: CASLSGGAGELFF.

V and J are TRBV20-1 and TRBJ1-6; unclear D gene. Germline V gene data show CDR1 as DFQATT and CDR2 as SNEGSKA (reference sequence). The CDR3 is made up of 14 amino acids. Deletions cut 3 bases from V and 7 bases from J, with 13 bases between. The CDR3 DNA reads as TGCAGTGCTAGGGGAGCGGGCAGGAATTCACCCCTCCACTTT. Its translation: CSARGAGRNSPLHF.

The V and J genes are TRBV7-2 and TRBJ1-1; D call uncertain. The V gene's germline CDR1 is SGHTA and CDR2 FQGNSA. The CDR3 extends over 13 amino acids. The V and J ends lost 5 bases and 4 bases respectively, with 11 bases between them. The CDR3 here is CASSLTPRTEAFF. CDR3 DNA: TGTGCCAGCAGCCTAACCCCCCGCACTGAAGCTTTCTTT.

The CDR3 is CASSGASGISYEQYF. For the CDR3, the DNA is TGTGCCAGCAGTGGGGCTAGCGGGATTTCCTACGAGCAGTACTTC. The genes are TRBV6-1 and TRBJ2-7; the match to TRBD2 covers 9 bases. The germline V gene encodes CDR1 MNHNS and CDR2 SASEGT. The CDR3 contains 15 residues. J gave up 1 base and V 4 bases, and 5 bases lay outside the gene matches.

This clonotype was picked up many times. For the CDR3, the DNA is TGTGCCAGCAGTTCTTCTAGCACAGATACGCAGTATTTT. This translates into CASSSSSTDTQYF. This rearrangement joins TRBV12-3 or TRBV12-4 to TRBJ2-3; no definite D call. The CDR3 extends over 13 amino acids. V lost 4 bases to trimming and J lost 0 bases, with 5 bases between them.

The rearrangement joins TRBV9 to TRBJ2-5, with 11 bases that match TRBD2. The junction had 6 bases not matched to a gene; V was cut back by 1 base and J by 4 bases. There are 16 residues in the CDR3. The germline CDR1 and CDR2 sequences are SGDLS and YYNGEE. The chain's CDR3 is CASSVLAGGPVETQYF. The CDR3 region has the DNA TGTGCCAGCAGCGTATTAGCGGGGGGGCCTGTAGAGACCCAGTACTTC. Full variable domain (missing parts from reference TRBV9 and TRBJ2-5): DSGVTQTPKHLITATGQRVTLRCSPRSGDLSVYWYQQSLDQGLQFLIQYYNGEERAKGNILERFSAQQFPDLHSELNLSSLELGDSALYFCASSVLAGGPVETQYFGPGTRLLVL.